By proportion, the clone carrying this T cell receptor beta chain is medium-sized. Its antigen remains unknown. CDR1 is SGHNT, CDR2 YENEEA, per germline. The V end was cut by 4 bases, the J end by 6 bases, with 16 bases between. CDR3 length equals 15 residues. The data stem from a study of sequential checkpoint blockade in melanoma. Study-wide background: Twenty-two patients had tumor biopsies before treatment and at week 13. The study, taken as a whole, reports: Patients with week-13 increases in T-cell fraction and clonality benefited about 30 times more often.

Noted treatment: randomized to nivolumab then ipilimumab (arm A) or the reverse (arm B). Profiling relied on immunoSEQ multiplex PCR, and the TCRdb table lists in-frame clones only, not all of them. This sample carries approximately 3,000 clones, roughly 19% of them seen once, and the ten largest clones take 14%. V usage is TRBV11-3 and J usage is TRBJ1-5, with TRBD1 as a possible D gene (6 bases). The receptor was isolated from a human donor with melanoma. Material: tumor tissue (inferred from file names), obtained from a patient given nivolumab and ipilimumab in sequence. DNA for the CDR3: TGTGCCAGCAGCTATACAGGGATCAGGAGTCAGCCCCAGCATTTT. It encodes CASSYTGIRSQPQHF.